The 21 T cell receptor beta chains below come from one sample, sequenced in a study of cytomegalovirus exposure and HLA in healthy donors. The primer mix had 60 Vbeta and 13 Jbeta primers. The protocol was immunoSEQ multiplex PCR, while the TCRdb copy is restricted to in-frame clones and leaves out a portion. The data hold some 120,000 clones, with around 79% observed a single time. The material sequenced was PBMCs. These receptors all come from a young woman in good health and CMV-seronegative.

This clone was seen a handful of times. The V gene is TRBV6-1, the J gene TRBJ2-7, with TRBD2 identical over 7 bases. In germline, CDR1 is MNHNS, CDR2 SASEGT. The CDR3 contains 15 residues. V lost 3 bases, J lost 5 bases, and 10 bases stayed unmatched. CDR3 sequence (DNA): TGTGCCAGCAGTGAGGAAGCGGGGAGCTGGAACGAGCAGTACTTC. Its translation: CASSEEAGSWNEQYF.

The rearrangement links TRBV19 to TRBJ2-1; TRBD2 is a possible D gene (6 bases). Germline loops: CDR1 LNHDA, CDR2 SQIVND (reference sequence). Trimming took 10 bases from V and 3 from J, leaving 13 bases between them. The CDR3 is 13 amino acids. The chain's CDR3 is CATRPGLYNEQFF. CDR3 DNA: TGTGCCACCCGCCCGGGACTCTACAATGAGCAGTTCTTC.

This chain connects TRBV9 to TRBJ2-1, with 9 bases matching TRBD2. The germline V gene has CDR1 SGDLS and CDR2 YYNGEE. V trimming: 4 bases; J trimming: 5 bases; junction bases outside the gene matches: 4. The CDR3 is made up of 14 amino acids. The CDR3: CASSPGTSHNEQFF. The CDR3, as DNA: TGTGCCAGCAGCCCCGGGACTAGCCACAATGAGCAGTTCTTC.

The chain uses TRBV5-8 and TRBJ1-4; the D gene is possibly TRBD1 (5 bases). The V end lost 6 bases, the J end lost 8 bases, and 17 bases lay between the germline ends. The CDR3 has 14 amino acids. Germline assignment: CDR1 SGHTS and CDR2 YDEGEE. CDR3 in amino acids: CASKTGGGIEKLFF. The CDR3 nucleotides read TGTGCCAGCAAAACCGGGGGGGGGATCGAAAAACTGTTTTTT.

The chain couples TRBV27 to TRBJ2-6; D remains ambiguous. The V gene's germline CDR1 is MNHEY and CDR2 SMNVEV (reference sequence). With 7 bases removed from V and 1 base from J, the gap between germline ends came to 14 bases. The CDR3 covers 16 residues. This CDR3 reads CASTARLNSGANVLTF. In DNA form, the CDR3 reads TGTGCCAGCACCGCCAGGCTGAATTCTGGGGCCAACGTCCTGACTTTC.

CDR3: CASRLVVTSIQETQYF. In DNA, the CDR3 is TGTGCAAGTCGCTTAGTGGTTACGTCTATTCAAGAGACCCAGTACTTC. The chain carries TRBV12-2 and TRBJ2-5; the table's D call of TRBD2 was not tested on the DNA. TRBV12-2 is a documented pseudogene. The CDR3 runs to 16 residues.

The chain employs TRBV7-8 and TRBJ1-2; possibly TRBD1 for D (6 bases). Trimming pared 6 bases from V and 6 bases from J, leaving 14 bases between. The CDR3 consists of 13 residues. Germline CDR1 reads SGHVS; CDR2 reads FQNEAQ. This CDR3 reads CASRLTGYDGYTF. DNA for the CDR3: TGTGCCAGCAGATTGACAGGATACGATGGCTACACCTTC.

The gene calls are TRBV19 and TRBJ2-1, with TRBD2 matching 7 bases. The CDR3 contains 15 residues. From germline, CDR1 is LNHDA and CDR2 SQIVND (reference sequence). Trimming at V came to 6 bases and at J to 2 bases, leaving 7 bases not matched to a gene. The CDR3 loop reads CASSQTSQPYNEQFF. The DNA for the CDR3 is TGTGCCAGTAGCCAGACTAGCCAGCCCTACAATGAGCAGTTCTTC.

The genes are TRBV10-2 and TRBJ2-7; D gene unclear. This CDR3 is built from 14 residues. Germline V gene data show CDR1 as WSHSY and CDR2 as SAAADI. Trimming took 5 bases from V and 0 from J, leaving 11 bases between them. The CDR3 loop is CASSLSSSSYEQYF. For the CDR3, the DNA is TGCGCCAGCAGTCTGTCCTCTAGCTCCTACGAGCAGTACTTC.

The genes are TRBV27 and TRBJ2-1, with 7 bases lining up with TRBD2. V lost 4 bases to trimming and J lost 2 bases; unmatched junction nucleotides: 5. CDR1 MNHEY and CDR2 SMNVEV come from the germline V gene (reference sequence). This CDR3 spans 15 amino acids. CDR3 region: CASSWGGYTYNEQFF. The CDR3 DNA reads as TGTGCCAGCAGTTGGGGGGGTTATACCTACAATGAGCAGTTCTTC.

V gene TRBV7-8 combines with J gene TRBJ1-3; D remains unclear. Germline V gene data show CDR1 as SGHVS and CDR2 as FQNEAQ. The CDR3 contains 17 residues. With 5 bases removed from V and 2 bases from J, the gap between germline ends came to 19 bases. The CDR3 here is CASSPILIGVAGNTIYF. CDR3 bases: TGTGCCAGCAGCCCTATTCTCATCGGGGTGGCTGGAAACACCATATATTTT.

Note on this clone: Mismatch with germline at one junction end may stem from a read error. The gene calls are TRBV9 and TRBJ2-6; perhaps TRBD1 as D (5 bases). The CDR3 has 15 residues. Germline CDR1 SGDLS, CDR2 YYNGEE. CDR3 sequence (DNA): TGTGCCAGCAGCGTAATAGGGTCTGGGGCCAACGGCCTGACTTTC. Its translation: CASSVIGSGANGLTF.

This rearrangement joins TRBV30 to TRBJ1-1; D possibly corresponds to TRBD1 (6 bases). CDR1 and CDR2 from the germline V gene are GTSNPN and SVGIG (reference sequence). CDR3 size: 12 residues. Trimming removed 2 bases from V and 9 bases from J, with 13 bases in between. CDR3 residues: CAWSPDSYKAFF. DNA for the CDR3: TGTGCCTGGAGTCCGGACAGCTATAAAGCTTTCTTT. Full variable domain (missing parts from reference TRBV30 and TRBJ1-1): SQTIHQWPATLVQPVGSPLSLECTVEGTSNPNLYWYRQAAGRGLQLLFYSVGIGQISSEVPQNLSASRPQDRQFILSSKKLLLSDSGFYLCAWSPDSYKAFFGQGTRLTVV.

The V and J genes are TRBV7-2 and TRBJ2-5, with TRBD2 matching over 10 bases. This CDR3 comprises 14 residues. Germline CDR1 and CDR2: SGHTA and FQGNSA. Unmatched junction bases numbered 3, after V lost 3 bases and J lost 5 bases. The CDR3 nucleotides read TGTGCCAGCAGCTTTCAGCGGGGGGGGGAGACCCAGTACTTC. It encodes CASSFQRGGETQYF.

The chain joins TRBV28 to TRBJ1-2; 7 nucleotides match TRBD1. Germline CDR1 and CDR2: MDHEN and SYDVKM. The CDR3 loop spans 13 amino acids. Trimming at V came to 5 bases and at J to 6 bases, leaving 6 bases not matched to a gene. The CDR3, as DNA: TGTGCCAGCAGTCCAGACAGGGTCCATGGCTACACCTTC. This sequence encodes CASSPDRVHGYTF.

The chain couples TRBV5-4 to TRBJ1-2; maybe TRBD1 (5 bases). CDR3 length: 13 amino acids. Germline assignment: CDR1 SGHNT and CDR2 YYREEE (reference sequence). Deletions cut 4 bases from V and 8 bases from J, with 15 bases between. CDR3 in DNA: TGTGCCAGCAGCCTGTATTCGGGGGACGGCTACACCTTC. As protein: CASSLYSGDGYTF.

As DNA, the CDR3 is TGTGCCAGCAGCTCCCTGGGGGAGGAGAACACTGAAGCTTTCTTT. Translation: CASSSLGEENTEAFF. This rearrangement joins TRBV7-9 to TRBJ1-1; maybe TRBD1 (5 bases). Germline V gene sequence: CDR1 SEHNR, CDR2 FQNEAQ (reference sequence). The CDR3 runs to 15 residues. Trimming removed 4 bases at V and 1 base at J, with 13 bases between.

The genes are TRBV6-1 and TRBJ1-1; D is perhaps TRBD1 (6 bases). Germline V gene lookup returns CDR1 MNHNS and CDR2 SASEGT. Deletions cut 2 bases from V and 0 bases from J, with 10 bases between. The CDR3 runs 15 residues. The CDR3 spells CASSESPGVNTEAFF. CDR3 in DNA: TGTGCCAGCAGTGAATCGCCAGGGGTGAACACTGAAGCTTTCTTT.

The chain links TRBV13 to TRBJ2-4, with 10 positions matching TRBD1. Germline CDR1 PRHDT, CDR2 FYEKMQ (reference sequence). The CDR3 extends over 14 amino acids. V gave up 0 bases and J gave up 7 bases; unmatched junction bases: 0. CDR3 in amino acids: CASSLGDRGNIQYF. Written as DNA, the CDR3 is TGTGCCAGCAGCTTAGGGGACAGGGGGAACATTCAGTACTTC.

The chain joins TRBV7-9 to TRBJ2-1, with D tentatively TRBD2 (6 bases). Germline V gene sequence: CDR1 SEHNR, CDR2 FQNEAQ (reference sequence). The CDR3 has 13 amino acids. Trimming took 7 bases from V and 8 from J, leaving 15 bases between them. The CDR3 loop is CASMRGAWDEQFF. CDR3 in DNA: TGTGCCAGCATGCGGGGCGCCTGGGATGAGCAGTTCTTC. The complete variable domain, with remaining parts taken from reference TRBV7-9 and TRBJ2-1, reads DTGVSQNPRHKITKRGQNVTFRCDPISEHNRLYWYRQTLGQGPEFLTYFQNEAQLEKSRLLSDRFSAERPKGSFSTLEIQRTEQGDSAMYLCASMRGAWDEQFFGPGTRLTVL.

The chain joins TRBV6-5 to TRBJ2-1; 8 bases agree with TRBD1. This CDR3 has 15 residues. V was pared by 6 bases and J by 6 bases, with 10 bases of the junction left unmatched. The germline V gene has CDR1 MNHEY and CDR2 SVGAGI. The CDR3 loop reads CASRLDRGTFNEQFF. CDR3 in DNA: TGTGCCAGCAGGCTCGACAGGGGTACTTTCAATGAGCAGTTCTTC.